The 11 T cell receptor beta chains in this list originate from one sample, sequenced in a study of blood T cell repertoires in COVID-19. Sequenced by immunoSEQ multiplex PCR; TCRdb stores in-frame clones only, minus some. This table holds about 69,000 clones, 65% to 85% found once. What was sequenced was peripheral blood. All receptors derive from a man in his sixties with acute or convalescent COVID-19.

This chain connects TRBV30 to TRBJ2-7; no reliable D call. V was shortened by 1 base and J by 0 bases, with 7 bases between the two germline ends. The germline V gene encodes CDR1 GTSNPN and CDR2 SVGIG (reference sequence). The CDR3 totals 13 residues. As DNA, the CDR3 is TGTGCCTGGAGTGACGGTTCCTCCTACGAGCAGTACTTC. This translates into CAWSDGSSYEQYF.

V usage is TRBV4-3 and J usage is TRBJ1-2, with D perhaps matching TRBD1 (5 bases). Trimming cost V 0 bases and J 3 bases, with 11 bases left between them. The CDR3 length is 15 residues. Germline V lookup: CDR1 LGHNA, CDR2 YSLEER. The CDR3 DNA reads as TGCGCCAGCAGCCAAGAACGACAGACCCACTATGGCTACACCTTC. Translating gives CASSQERQTHYGYTF.

The chain couples TRBV6-6 to TRBJ1-2, with 8 bases fitting TRBD1. V gave up 11 bases and J gave up 7 bases; unmatched junction bases: 12. Germline CDR1 is MNHNY and CDR2 is SVGAGI (reference sequence). This CDR3 has 13 residues. The CDR3 DNA follows: TGTGCCGCGATAGGACAGGGAAGGGGTGGCTACACCTTC. It codes for CAAIGQGRGGYTF.

This chain uses TRBV5-1 with TRBJ1-4, with no clear D. Germline assignment: CDR1 SGHRS and CDR2 YFSETQ. This CDR3 comprises 15 residues. V lost 2 bases, J lost 7 bases, and 15 bases lay in between. CDR3 sequence: CASSFIAGEGEKLFF. CDR3 nucleotides: TGCGCCAGCAGCTTTATTGCGGGAGAGGGTGAAAAACTGTTTTTT. Full variable domain (rest looked up from reference TRBV5-1 and TRBJ1-4): KAGVTQTPRYLIKTRGQQVTLSCSPISGHRSVSWYQQTPGQGLQFLFEYFSETQRNKGNFPGRFSGRQFSNSRSEMNVSTLELGDSALYLCASSFIAGEGEKLFFGSGTQLSVL.

J is TRBJ1-5 and V is TRBV18; 10 positions match TRBD1. CDR1 is KGHSH and CDR2 is LQKENI in the germline V gene. This CDR3 is built from 17 residues. With 0 bases clipped from V and 4 bases from J, the junction kept 6 bases outside the gene matches. This CDR3 reads CASSPPGQGGKNQPQHF. Written as DNA, the CDR3 is TGTGCCAGCTCACCACCCGGACAGGGGGGGAAGAATCAGCCCCAGCATTTT.

The V gene is TRBV7-9, the J gene TRBJ2-7, with D perhaps matching TRBD1 (5 bases). CDR3 size: 15 residues. V lost 5 bases and J lost 0, with 14 bases in between. Germline V gene sequence: CDR1 SEHNR, CDR2 FQNEAQ (reference sequence). The CDR3 protein is CASSRDSLGSYEQYF. The DNA for the CDR3 is TGTGCCAGCAGCCGCGACAGCTTGGGCTCCTACGAGCAGTACTTC.

The chain has TRBV5-1 and TRBJ2-7; possibly TRBD2 for D (6 bases). Trimming cost V 0 bases and J 2 bases, with 9 bases left between them. Germline CDR1 is SGHRS and CDR2 is YFSETQ. The CDR3 contains 14 residues. The CDR3 is CASSLVSGTYEQYF. The CDR3, as DNA: TGCGCCAGCAGCTTGGTTAGCGGAACCTACGAGCAGTACTTC.

This chain's CDR3 is CASSQDKQGNQPQHF. The CDR3 DNA sequence: TGTGCCAGCAGCCAAGATAAACAGGGTAATCAGCCCCAGCATTTT. This chain joins TRBV4-2 and TRBJ1-5, with D maybe TRBD1 (6 bases). This CDR3 is built from 15 residues. V lost 0 bases and J 4 bases, leaving 10 bases between the germline ends. Germline values: CDR1 LGHNA, CDR2 YNFKEQ.

The chain carries TRBV2 and TRBJ1-1; TRBD1 aligns across 10 bases. The CDR3 spans 14 residues. Germline V gives CDR1 SNHLY, CDR2 FYNNEI. V trimming: 7 bases; J trimming: 3 bases; junction bases outside the gene matches: 5. The CDR3 region is CASNRQGADTEAFF. CDR3 sequence (DNA): TGTGCCAGCAATCGACAGGGGGCCGACACTGAAGCTTTCTTT.

This clone has just one count. This sequence joins TRBV18 and TRBJ1-5; TRBD1 matches 9 bases. Germline trimming cut 4 bases from V and 2 bases from J; bases unmatched to any gene: 3. This CDR3 has 15 residues. Germline V gene sequence: CDR1 KGHSH, CDR2 LQKENI. For the CDR3, the DNA is TGTGCCAGCTCACTACAGGGGGCCGGCAATCAGCCCCAGCATTTT. It translates to CASSLQGAGNQPQHF.

The sample holds a few counts of this clone. CDR3 in DNA: TGTGCCAGCTCACCGATGGGACAGGGATATGGCTACACCTTC. Translated, it gives CASSPMGQGYGYTF. The rearrangement joins TRBV18 to TRBJ1-2; TRBD1 matches 9 bases. Germline CDR1 and CDR2: KGHSH and LQKENI. The V segment lost 3 bases and the J segment 5 bases; nucleotides outside the gene matches: 4. This CDR3 is 14 amino acids long.